What follows describes a single T cell receptor beta chain. A quantity of about 0.5 to 1 ug RNA underwent reverse transcription using random hexamers. TCRdb re-analysed the immunoSEQ multiplex PCR reads in MiXCR, keeping a single row per CDR3 protein. The table records around 180,000 distinct CDR3 sequences, around 94% of them present only once. Trimming cost V 6 bases and J 2 bases, with 10 bases left between them. Germline CDR1 reads SQVTM; CDR2 reads ANQGSEA. There are 12 residues in the CDR3. This entry comes from a study of CD8 T cells in Susac syndrome. Study in general: Each patient with Susac syndrome, at the time of blood draw, was therapy-naive, on corticosteroids, or on intravenous immunoglobulin alone.

This chain joins TRBV29-1 and TRBJ1-2; D is unclear. Specimen: CD4+ T cells from PBMCs. The source of this sequence is a human donor with Susac syndrome. CDR3 protein: CSVNRNNYGYTF. Written as DNA, the CDR3 is TGCAGCGTCAACAGAAACAACTATGGCTACACCTTC.